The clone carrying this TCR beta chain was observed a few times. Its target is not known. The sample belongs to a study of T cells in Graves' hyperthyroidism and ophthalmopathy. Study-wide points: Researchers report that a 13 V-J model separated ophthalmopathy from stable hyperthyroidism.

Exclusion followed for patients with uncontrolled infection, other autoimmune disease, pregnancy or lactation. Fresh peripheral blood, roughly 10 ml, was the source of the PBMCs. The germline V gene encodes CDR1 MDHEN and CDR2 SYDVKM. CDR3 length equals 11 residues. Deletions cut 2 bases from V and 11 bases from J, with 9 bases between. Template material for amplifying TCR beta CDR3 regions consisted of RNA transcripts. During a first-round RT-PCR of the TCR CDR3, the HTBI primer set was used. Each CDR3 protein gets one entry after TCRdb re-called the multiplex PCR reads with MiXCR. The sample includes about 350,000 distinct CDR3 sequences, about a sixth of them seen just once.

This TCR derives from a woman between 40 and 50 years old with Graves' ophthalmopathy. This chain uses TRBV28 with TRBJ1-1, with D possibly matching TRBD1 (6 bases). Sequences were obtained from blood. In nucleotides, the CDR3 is TGTGCCAGCAGTTTAGGACAGAACGCTTTCTTT. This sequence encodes CASSLGQNAFF.